The 7 T cell receptor beta chains in this list originate from one sample, sequenced in a study of blood T cell repertoires in COVID-19. TCRdb keeps only in-frame clones here, not all; method: immunoSEQ multiplex PCR. Found here are roughly 200,000 clones, about 90% of them singletons; the top ten hold 1.6%. Sequencing was done on a sample of peripheral blood. All receptors come from a man aged 18-30 years with active or convalescent COVID-19.

The chain recombines TRBV7-2 with TRBJ2-7; the match to TRBD1 covers 9 bases. The CDR3 extends over 15 amino acids. V gave up 4 bases and J gave up 0 bases; unmatched junction bases: 4. Germline V gene sequence: CDR1 SGHTA, CDR2 FQGNSA. The CDR3 region has the DNA TGTGCCAGCAGCTACAGGGGGCAGAACTCCTACGAGCAGTACTTC. It encodes CASSYRGQNSYEQYF.

The chain has TRBV2 and TRBJ1-2; no clear D. Germline V gives CDR1 SNHLY, CDR2 FYNNEI. V shed 3 bases and J shed 8 bases, with 16 bases lying between them. The CDR3 length is 14 residues. The DNA of the CDR3 is TGTGCCAGCAGTGATTTGCCCGGGCGGGAAGGCTACACCTTC. Its translation: CASSDLPGREGYTF.

V and J are TRBV11-2 and TRBJ2-1; no definite D call. Germline-derived CDR1 and CDR2 are SGHAT and FQNNGV. The V end was cut by 2 bases, the J end by 9 bases, with 14 bases between. CDR3 length: 14 residues. CDR3 amino acids: CASSLSQTATEQFF. CDR3 DNA: TGTGCCAGCAGCTTATCACAGACGGCTACTGAGCAGTTCTTC.

The J gene is TRBJ2-1, the V gene TRBV4-1; no clear D gene. CDR1 MGHRA and CDR2 YSYEKL come from the germline V gene. Trimming cost V 0 bases and J 6 bases, with 6 bases left between them. CDR3 size: 13 residues. DNA of the CDR3: TGCGCCAGCAGCCAAGATCTGGCCAATGAGCAGTTCTTC. Protein sequence: CASSQDLANEQFF.

This chain connects TRBV9 to TRBJ1-1; the D gene is possibly TRBD1 (5 bases). The V gene lost 1 base and the J gene lost 6 bases, with 16 bases spanning the gap. The CDR3 has 15 amino acids. Germline V lookup: CDR1 SGDLS, CDR2 YYNGEE. CDR3 in amino acids: CASSVTHRRDSEAFF. The DNA for the CDR3 is TGTGCCAGCAGCGTAACTCACCGCAGGGATTCTGAAGCTTTCTTT.

This clone was counted many times. This chain joins TRBV10-2 and TRBJ2-2, with 8 bases lining up with TRBD2. Trimming cost V 8 bases and J 3 bases; bases outside gene matches: 8. The CDR3 runs to 15 residues. CDR1 WSHSY and CDR2 SAAADI come from the germline V gene. CDR3 sequence: CASRQGTSDTGELFF. The CDR3 DNA reads as TGCGCCAGCCGGCAAGGGACTAGTGACACCGGGGAGCTGTTTTTT.

V is TRBV2 and J is TRBJ2-3; D call uncertain. The CDR3 has 13 residues. Germline CDR1 is SNHLY and CDR2 is FYNNEI. V shed 4 bases and J shed 2 bases, with 7 bases lying between them. CDR3 DNA: TGTGCCAGCAGTGCACAGCCCACAGATACGCAGTATTTT. This codes for CASSAQPTDTQYF.